This T cell receptor beta chain stems from a study of blood T cell repertoires in COVID-19. Across the whole study: The origin of the acute and convalescent COVID-19 samples was the United States, Italy and Spain. The cDNA or gDNA used as material had been derived from T cells, B-cell-depleted T cells, or PBMCs.

In the authors' workflow: Amplification from reference gene primers served as the basis for estimated nucleated cell counts. The table came from immunoSEQ multiplex PCR; TCRdb's copy has only in-frame clones and leaves some out. Clone size and V and J calls were adopted from that table, with D and trimming inferred from the DNA. The sample includes roughly 200,000 clones, roughly 76% of them seen just once. V lost 0 bases and J lost 5; bases outside the gene matches: 5. The CDR3 covers 15 residues. Germline V gene lookup returns CDR1 SGHRS and CDR2 YFSETQ. The rearrangement links TRBV5-1 to TRBJ2-1; TRBD2 aligns across 7 bases. The clonotype originates from a woman aged 45-65 years with active or convalescent COVID-19. Sequenced material: peripheral blood. This CDR3 reads CASSLELATHNEQFF. The CDR3 DNA follows: TGCGCCAGCAGCTTGGAACTAGCGACTCACAATGAGCAGTTCTTC.